The 17 T cell receptor beta chains given below trace back to one sample, sequenced in a study of blood T cell repertoires in COVID-19. Sequencing was performed with immunoSEQ multiplex PCR; in TCRdb, only in-frame clones are kept and a portion is missing. The table shows 70,000 to 90,000 clones, with 70% to 90% occurring only once. Sequencing used peripheral blood. These receptors all stem from a man aged 80 or over with COVID-19, enrolled during active disease.

V is TRBV7-8 and J is TRBJ2-7; TRBD1 matches at 12 bases. The germline V gene encodes CDR1 SGHVS and CDR2 FQNEAQ. The CDR3 totals 15 residues. Unmatched junction bases numbered 3, after V lost 4 bases and J lost 2 bases. CDR3 nucleotide sequence: TGTGCCAGCAGCTCGGGACAGGGGGCGACCTACGAGCAGTACTTC. Translation: CASSSGQGATYEQYF.

The chain has TRBV20-1 and TRBJ2-3; 12 bases align to TRBD2. V lost 3 bases, J lost 0 bases, and 7 bases stayed unmatched. Looked up from germline, CDR1 is DFQATT and CDR2 is SNEGSKA (reference sequence). This CDR3 is built from 17 residues. CDR3 protein: CSASGLAGSASTDTQYF. The CDR3 nucleotides are TGCAGTGCTAGTGGACTAGCGGGGAGCGCTAGCACAGATACGCAGTATTTT.

The chain joins TRBV5-6 to TRBJ1-3; 7 bases are a match to TRBD1. Trimming cost V 5 bases and J 3 bases; bases outside gene matches: 5. The length of the CDR3 is 14 residues. Germline loops: CDR1 SGHDT, CDR2 YYEEEE. As DNA, the CDR3 is TGTGCCAGCAGGCGACAGGGAGGTGGAAACACCATATATTTT. This encodes CASRRQGGGNTIYF.

The chain has TRBV9 and TRBJ1-2; D perhaps matches TRBD1 (5 bases). This CDR3 region has 13 residues. Trimming left V 0 bases short and J 7 bases short, with 10 bases between. The germline V gene encodes CDR1 SGDLS and CDR2 YYNGEE. CDR3 residues: CASSVVEGFGYTF. The CDR3 DNA follows: TGTGCCAGCAGCGTAGTGGAGGGGTTTGGCTACACCTTC.

The rearrangement joins TRBV11-2 to TRBJ1-2; tentatively, D is TRBD1 (6 bases). V lost 6 bases and J lost 3, with 14 bases in between. Germline CDR1 reads SGHAT; CDR2 reads FQNNGV. This CDR3 is 14 amino acids long. CDR3 residues: CASRPNRVDYGYTF. The CDR3 DNA follows: TGTGCCAGCAGACCAAACAGGGTCGACTATGGCTACACCTTC.

The chain couples TRBV27 to TRBJ1-6; TRBD1 matches at 8 bases. Germline trimming cut 6 bases from V and 6 bases from J; bases unmatched to any gene: 7. The CDR3 has 15 amino acids. Germline V gene lookup returns CDR1 MNHEY and CDR2 SMNVEV (reference sequence). CDR3 amino acids: CASSRRTGRNSPLHF. CDR3 DNA sequence: TGTGCCAGCAGCCGAAGGACAGGGCGTAATTCACCCCTCCACTTT.

This chain connects TRBV11-2 to TRBJ2-1, with 7 bases fitting TRBD2. Germline V gives CDR1 SGHAT, CDR2 FQNNGV. This CDR3 has 17 amino acids. With 2 bases clipped from V and 6 bases from J, the junction kept 13 bases outside the gene matches. Written as DNA, the CDR3 is TGTGCCAGCAGCTTATCGGTGGCGGGGGATGGGATCAATGAGCAGTTCTTC. Its protein product is CASSLSVAGDGINEQFF.

The chain links TRBV2 to TRBJ2-2, with 15 bases lining up with TRBD2. V lost 6 bases to trimming and J lost 3 bases; unmatched junction nucleotides: 5. The germline V gene has CDR1 SNHLY and CDR2 FYNNEI. The CDR3 extends over 17 amino acids. In DNA, the CDR3 is TGTGCCAGCAGGGCCGGGACTAGCGGGGGGTACACCGGGGAGCTGTTTTTT. It translates to CASRAGTSGGYTGELFF.

In its sample, this clone was seen once. V usage is TRBV13 and J usage is TRBJ1-1; TRBD1 is a possible D gene (5 bases). V was clipped by 2 bases and J by 7 bases, with 14 bases between them. CDR1 is PRHDT, CDR2 FYEKMQ, per germline (reference sequence). The CDR3 is made up of 14 amino acids. The CDR3 DNA reads TGTGCCAGCAGCTTAAGGGGCAGTTACGGTGAAGCTTTCTTT. Translation: CASSLRGSYGEAFF.

The chain joins TRBV6-5 to TRBJ2-1, with D possibly matching TRBD2 (7 bases). This CDR3 is 12 amino acids long. Germline CDR1 MNHEY, CDR2 SVGAGI. Trimming took off 6 bases at V and 8 bases at J, with 11 bases between the two ends. CDR3 region: CASSRGGDEQFF. For the CDR3, the DNA is TGTGCCAGCAGCCGAGGGGGGGATGAGCAGTTCTTC.

The genes are TRBV5-1 and TRBJ1-1; unclear D gene. CDR1 and CDR2 (germline): SGHRS, YFSETQ. The CDR3 is 13 residues long. Deletions cut 3 bases from V and 4 bases from J, with 10 bases between. The CDR3 protein is CASSSRRATEAFF. As DNA, the CDR3 is TGCGCCAGCAGCTCTAGGAGGGCCACTGAAGCTTTCTTT.

The gene calls are TRBV6-5 and TRBJ1-4; 9 bases are shared with TRBD1. The V gene's germline CDR1 is MNHEY and CDR2 SVGAGI. V lost 6 bases and J lost 7; bases outside the gene matches: 9. This CDR3 is built from 15 residues. DNA for the CDR3: TGTGCCAGCAGGAGCGCCGGGACAGGGAGTGAAAAACTGTTTTTT. This gives the protein CASRSAGTGSEKLFF.

The rearrangement uses TRBV25-1 and TRBJ1-1; 10 bases are shared with TRBD1. The V segment lost 8 bases and the J segment 1 base; nucleotides outside the gene matches: 4. Germline V gene lookup returns CDR1 MGHDK and CDR2 SYGVNS. The CDR3 length is 14 residues. The CDR3 spells CASGQGGSNTEAFF. The CDR3 nucleotides read TGTGCCAGCGGACAGGGGGGATCGAACACTGAAGCTTTCTTT.

The J gene is TRBJ1-3, the V gene TRBV5-1; 8 bases align to TRBD1. V gave up 4 bases and J gave up 4 bases; unmatched junction bases: 7. The V gene's germline CDR1 is SGHRS and CDR2 YFSETQ. There are 15 residues in the CDR3. CDR3 region: CASSAGQGAGNTIYF. The DNA for the CDR3 is TGCGCCAGCAGCGCCGGACAGGGAGCCGGAAACACCATATATTTT.

V is TRBV5-1 and J is TRBJ2-5; 8 bases are a match to TRBD2. Germline loops: CDR1 SGHRS, CDR2 YFSETQ. The trim removed 5 bases at V and 5 bases at J, leaving 8 bases unmatched. This CDR3 region has 14 residues. The CDR3 reads CASSSAGARETQYF. The CDR3 DNA follows: TGCGCCAGCAGTTCAGCGGGGGCCAGGGAGACCCAGTACTTC. Supplemented by reference TRBV5-1 and TRBJ2-5, the full variable domain reads KAGVTQTPRYLIKTRGQQVTLSCSPISGHRSVSWYQQTPGQGLQFLFEYFSETQRNKGNFPGRFSGRQFSNSRSEMNVSTLELGDSALYLCASSSAGARETQYFGPGTRLLVL.

V usage is TRBV5-8 and J usage is TRBJ1-3; TRBD1 matches at 8 bases. The CDR3 has 16 amino acids. Trimming removed 3 bases from V and 1 base from J; junction bases left unmatched: 6. Germline assignment: CDR1 SGHTS and CDR2 YDEGEE. In nucleotides, the CDR3 is TGTGCCAGCAGCTCAGGGACAGGTGCTTCTGGAAACACCATATATTTT. Translation: CASSSGTGASGNTIYF.

The chain couples TRBV2 to TRBJ2-1, with 7 bases lining up with TRBD1. J was trimmed by 6 bases and V by 3 bases; bases with no gene match: 5. This CDR3 has 14 residues. Per germline, CDR1 SNHLY and CDR2 FYNNEI. The CDR3 DNA is TGTGCCAGCAGTGAGTGGGCAGGGGGCAATGAGCAGTTCTTC. Protein: CASSEWAGGNEQFF.